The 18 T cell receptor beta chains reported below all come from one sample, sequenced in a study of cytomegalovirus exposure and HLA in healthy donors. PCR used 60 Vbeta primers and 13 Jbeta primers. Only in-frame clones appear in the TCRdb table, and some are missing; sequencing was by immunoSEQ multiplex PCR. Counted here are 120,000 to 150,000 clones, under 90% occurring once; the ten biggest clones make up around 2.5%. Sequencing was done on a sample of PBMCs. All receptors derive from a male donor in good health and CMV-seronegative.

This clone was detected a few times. Written as DNA, the CDR3 is TGTGCCAGCAGCTTACTAGCGGGGAGCTCCTACGAGCAGTACTTC. Encoded protein: CASSLLAGSSYEQYF. The chain employs TRBV7-3 and TRBJ2-7; 9 bases are a match to TRBD2. The CDR3 has 15 residues. Germline values: CDR1 SGHTA, CDR2 FQGTGA. V shed 2 bases and J 0 bases; nucleotides not matched to a gene: 2.

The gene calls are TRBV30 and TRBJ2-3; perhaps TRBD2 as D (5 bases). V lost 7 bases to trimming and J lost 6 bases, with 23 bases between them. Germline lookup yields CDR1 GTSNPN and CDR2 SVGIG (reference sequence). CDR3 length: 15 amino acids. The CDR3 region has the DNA TGTGCCTCCTCCGGGATCGGGCGGGTGCGGGATACGCAGTATTTT. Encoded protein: CASSGIGRVRDTQYF.

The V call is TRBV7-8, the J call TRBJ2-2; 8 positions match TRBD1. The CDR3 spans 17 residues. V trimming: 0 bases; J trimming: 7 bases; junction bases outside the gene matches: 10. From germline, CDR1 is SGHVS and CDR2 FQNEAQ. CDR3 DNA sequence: TGTGCCAGCAGCTTAGCGTCTACAGGACAGGGAGTCGGGGAGCTGTTTTTT. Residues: CASSLASTGQGVGELFF.

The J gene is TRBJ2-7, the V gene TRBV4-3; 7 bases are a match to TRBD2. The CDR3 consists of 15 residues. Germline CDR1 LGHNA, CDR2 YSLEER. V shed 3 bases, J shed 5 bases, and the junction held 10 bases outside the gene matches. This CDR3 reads CASSQGRGRADEQYF. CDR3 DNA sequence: TGCGCCAGCAGCCAGGGTCGAGGGAGGGCCGACGAGCAGTACTTC.

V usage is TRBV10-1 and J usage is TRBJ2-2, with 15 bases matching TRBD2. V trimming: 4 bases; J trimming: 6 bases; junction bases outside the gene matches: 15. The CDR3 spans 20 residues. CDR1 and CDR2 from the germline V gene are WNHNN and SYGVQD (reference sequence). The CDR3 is CASSGTSGRADRFRSGELFF. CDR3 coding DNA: TGCGCCAGCAGTGGGACTAGCGGGAGGGCCGATCGCTTCCGTTCCGGGGAGCTGTTTTTT.

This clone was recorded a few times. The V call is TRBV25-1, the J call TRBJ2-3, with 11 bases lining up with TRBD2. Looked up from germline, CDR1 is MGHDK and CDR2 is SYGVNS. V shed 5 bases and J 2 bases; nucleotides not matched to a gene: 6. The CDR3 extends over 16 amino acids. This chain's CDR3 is CASSSTTSGATDTQYF. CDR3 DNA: TGTGCCAGCAGTTCAACGACTAGCGGGGCCACAGATACGCAGTATTTT.

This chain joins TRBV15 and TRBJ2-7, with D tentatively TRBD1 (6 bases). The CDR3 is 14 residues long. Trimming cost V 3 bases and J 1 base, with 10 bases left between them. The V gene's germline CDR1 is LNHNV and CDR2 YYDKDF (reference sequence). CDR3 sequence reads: CATSRGAESYEQYF. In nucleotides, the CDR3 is TGTGCCACCAGCAGGGGGGCGGAGTCCTACGAGCAGTACTTC.

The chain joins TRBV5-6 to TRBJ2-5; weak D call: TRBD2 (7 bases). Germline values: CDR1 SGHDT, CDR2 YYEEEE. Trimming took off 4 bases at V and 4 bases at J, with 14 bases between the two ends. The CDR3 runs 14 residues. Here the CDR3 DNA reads TGTGCCAGCAGCCAGTGGGGGGGCGGAGAGACCCAGTACTTC. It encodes CASSQWGGGETQYF.

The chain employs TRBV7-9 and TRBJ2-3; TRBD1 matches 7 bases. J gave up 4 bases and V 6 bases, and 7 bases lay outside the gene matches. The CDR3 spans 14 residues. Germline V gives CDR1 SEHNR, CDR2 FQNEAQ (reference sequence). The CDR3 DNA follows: TGTGCCAGCAGTTTCTCAACAGGGGCAGATACGCAGTATTTT. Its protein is CASSFSTGADTQYF.

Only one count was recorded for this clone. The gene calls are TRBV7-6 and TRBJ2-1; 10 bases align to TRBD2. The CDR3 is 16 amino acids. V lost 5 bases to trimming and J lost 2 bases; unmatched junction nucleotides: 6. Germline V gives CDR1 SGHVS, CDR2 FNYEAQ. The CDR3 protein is CASSPSLAGPYNEQFF. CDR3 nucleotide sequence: TGTGCCAGCAGCCCATCACTAGCGGGACCCTACAATGAGCAGTTCTTC.

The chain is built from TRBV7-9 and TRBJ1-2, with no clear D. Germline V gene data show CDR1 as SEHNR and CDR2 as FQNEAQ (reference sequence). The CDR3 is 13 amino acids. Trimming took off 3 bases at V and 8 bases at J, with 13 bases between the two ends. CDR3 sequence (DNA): TGTGCCAGCAGCTTGAGAGGAGGAGACGGCTACACCTTC. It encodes CASSLRGGDGYTF. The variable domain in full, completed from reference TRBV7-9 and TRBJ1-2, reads DTGVSQNPRHKITKRGQNVTFRCDPISEHNRLYWYRQTLGQGPEFLTYFQNEAQLEKSRLLSDRFSAERPKGSFSTLEIQRTEQGDSAMYLCASSLRGGDGYTFGSGTRLTVV.

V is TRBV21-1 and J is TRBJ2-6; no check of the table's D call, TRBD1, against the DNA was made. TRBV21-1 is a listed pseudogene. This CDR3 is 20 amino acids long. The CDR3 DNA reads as TGTGCCAGCAGCAAAGGGTGCGACAGGGAGCGGGCCTCGCGGGCCAACGTCCTGACTTTC. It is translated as CASSKGCDRERASRANVLTF.

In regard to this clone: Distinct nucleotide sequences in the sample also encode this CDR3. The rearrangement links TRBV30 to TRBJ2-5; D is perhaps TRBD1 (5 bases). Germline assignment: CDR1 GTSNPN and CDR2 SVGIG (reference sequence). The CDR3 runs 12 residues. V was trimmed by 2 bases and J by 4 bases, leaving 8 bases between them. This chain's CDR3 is CAWSRGRETQYF. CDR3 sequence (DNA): TGTGCCTGGAGTAGGGGAAGAGAGACCCAGTACTTC.

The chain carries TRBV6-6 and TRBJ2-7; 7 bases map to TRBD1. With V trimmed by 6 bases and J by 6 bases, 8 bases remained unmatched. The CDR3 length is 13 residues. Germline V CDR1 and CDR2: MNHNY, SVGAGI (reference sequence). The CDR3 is CASRQGIFGEQYF. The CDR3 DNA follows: TGTGCCAGCAGACAGGGGATTTTTGGCGAGCAGTACTTC.

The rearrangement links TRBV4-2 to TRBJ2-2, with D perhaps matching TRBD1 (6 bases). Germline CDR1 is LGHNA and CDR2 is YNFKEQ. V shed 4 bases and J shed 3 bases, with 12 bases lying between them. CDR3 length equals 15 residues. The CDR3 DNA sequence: TGTGCCAGCAGCCGCGCAGGGGAACACACCGGGGAGCTGTTTTTT. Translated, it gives CASSRAGEHTGELFF.

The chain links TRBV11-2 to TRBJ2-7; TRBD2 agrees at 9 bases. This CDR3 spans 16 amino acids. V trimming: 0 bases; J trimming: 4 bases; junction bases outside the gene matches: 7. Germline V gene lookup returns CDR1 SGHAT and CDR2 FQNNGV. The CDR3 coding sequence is TGTGCCAGCAGCTTAGATGGTAGCGGGAGCTTGTACGAGCAGTACTTC. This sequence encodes CASSLDGSGSLYEQYF. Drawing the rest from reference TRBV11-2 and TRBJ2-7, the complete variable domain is EAGVAQSPRYKIIEKRQSVAFWCNPISGHATLYWYQQILGQGPKLLIQFQNNGVVDDSQLPKDRFSAERLKGVDSTLKIQPAKLEDSAVYLCASSLDGSGSLYEQYFGPGTRLTVT.

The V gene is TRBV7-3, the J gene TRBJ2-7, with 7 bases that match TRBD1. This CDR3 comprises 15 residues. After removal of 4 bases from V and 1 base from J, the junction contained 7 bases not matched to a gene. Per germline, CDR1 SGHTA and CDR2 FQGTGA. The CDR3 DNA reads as TGTGCCAGCAGCTCCTCCGGGACAGCATCCTACGAGCAGTACTTC. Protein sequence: CASSSSGTASYEQYF.

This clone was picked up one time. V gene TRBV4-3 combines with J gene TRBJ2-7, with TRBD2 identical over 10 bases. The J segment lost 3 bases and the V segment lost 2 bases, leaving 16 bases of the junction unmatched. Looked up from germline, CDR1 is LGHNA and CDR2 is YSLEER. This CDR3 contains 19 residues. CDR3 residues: CASSQSATGWTSGNYEQYF. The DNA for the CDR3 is TGCGCCAGCAGCCAATCCGCGACAGGTTGGACTAGCGGAAACTACGAGCAGTACTTC.